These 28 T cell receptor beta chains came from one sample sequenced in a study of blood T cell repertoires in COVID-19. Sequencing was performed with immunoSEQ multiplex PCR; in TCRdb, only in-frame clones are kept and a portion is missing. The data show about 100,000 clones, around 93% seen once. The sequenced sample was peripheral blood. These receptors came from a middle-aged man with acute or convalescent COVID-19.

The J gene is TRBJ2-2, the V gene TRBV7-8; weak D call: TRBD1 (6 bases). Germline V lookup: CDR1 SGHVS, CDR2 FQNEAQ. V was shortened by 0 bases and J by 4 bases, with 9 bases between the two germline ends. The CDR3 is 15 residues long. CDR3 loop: CASSLAQGGTGELFF. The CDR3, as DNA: TGTGCCAGCAGCTTAGCACAGGGTGGCACCGGGGAGCTGTTTTTT.

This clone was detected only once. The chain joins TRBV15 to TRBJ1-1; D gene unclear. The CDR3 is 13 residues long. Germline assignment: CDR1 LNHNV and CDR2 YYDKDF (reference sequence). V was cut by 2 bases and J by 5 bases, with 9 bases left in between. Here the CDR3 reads CATSRRGGTEAFF. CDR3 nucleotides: TGTGCCACCAGCAGACGCGGCGGAACTGAAGCTTTCTTT. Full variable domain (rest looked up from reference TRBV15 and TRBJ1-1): DAMVIQNPRYQVTQFGKPVTLSCSQTLNHNVMYWYQQKSSQAPKLLFHYYDKDFNNEADTPDNFQSRRPNTSFCFLDIRSPGLGDTAMYLCATSRRGGTEAFFGQGTRLTVV.

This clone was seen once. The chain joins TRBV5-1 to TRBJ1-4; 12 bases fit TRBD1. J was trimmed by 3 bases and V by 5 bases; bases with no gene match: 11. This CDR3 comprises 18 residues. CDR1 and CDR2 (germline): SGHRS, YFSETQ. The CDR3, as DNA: TGCGCCAGCAGATATTACCCGGGACAGGGGGCTTCTAATGAAAAACTGTTTTTT. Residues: CASRYYPGQGASNEKLFF.

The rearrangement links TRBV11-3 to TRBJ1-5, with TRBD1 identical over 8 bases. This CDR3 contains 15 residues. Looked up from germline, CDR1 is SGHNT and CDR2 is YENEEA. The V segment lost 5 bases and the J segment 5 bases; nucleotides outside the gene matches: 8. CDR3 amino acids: CASSPGTGKDQPQHF. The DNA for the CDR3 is TGTGCCAGCAGCCCCGGGACAGGAAAAGATCAGCCCCAGCATTTT.

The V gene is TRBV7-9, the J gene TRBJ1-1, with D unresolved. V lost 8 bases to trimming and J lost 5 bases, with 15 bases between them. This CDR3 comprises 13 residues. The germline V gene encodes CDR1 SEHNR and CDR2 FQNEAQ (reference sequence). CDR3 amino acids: CASGGPTNTEAFF. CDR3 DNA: TGTGCCAGCGGAGGGCCGACGAATACTGAAGCTTTCTTT.

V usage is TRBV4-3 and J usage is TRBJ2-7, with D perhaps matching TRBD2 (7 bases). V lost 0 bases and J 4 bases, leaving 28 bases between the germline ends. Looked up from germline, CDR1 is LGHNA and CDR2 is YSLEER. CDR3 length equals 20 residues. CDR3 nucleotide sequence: TGCGCCAGCAGCCAAGAATCGGGCCGCGGGGGAGTACAGGGTCGGTACGAGCAGTACTTC. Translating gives CASSQESGRGGVQGRYEQYF.

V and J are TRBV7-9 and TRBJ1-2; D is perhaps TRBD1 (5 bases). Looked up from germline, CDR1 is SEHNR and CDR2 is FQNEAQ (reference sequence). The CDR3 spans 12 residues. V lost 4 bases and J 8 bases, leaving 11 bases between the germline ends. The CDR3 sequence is CASSSGPGGYTF. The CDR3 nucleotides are TGTGCCAGCAGCTCCGGACCAGGGGGCTACACCTTC.

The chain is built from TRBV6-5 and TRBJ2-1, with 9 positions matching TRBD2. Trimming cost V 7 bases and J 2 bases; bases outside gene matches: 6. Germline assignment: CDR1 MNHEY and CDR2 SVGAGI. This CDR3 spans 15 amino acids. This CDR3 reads CASIPSGGPYNEQFF. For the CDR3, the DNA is TGTGCCAGCATTCCCAGCGGGGGGCCCTACAATGAGCAGTTCTTC.

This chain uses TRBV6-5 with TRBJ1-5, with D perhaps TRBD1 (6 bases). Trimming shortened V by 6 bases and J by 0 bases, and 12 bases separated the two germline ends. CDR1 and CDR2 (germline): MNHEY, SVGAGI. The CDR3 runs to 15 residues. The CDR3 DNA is TGTGCCAGCAGCGGGACATCTAATAGCAATCAGCCCCAGCATTTT. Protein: CASSGTSNSNQPQHF.

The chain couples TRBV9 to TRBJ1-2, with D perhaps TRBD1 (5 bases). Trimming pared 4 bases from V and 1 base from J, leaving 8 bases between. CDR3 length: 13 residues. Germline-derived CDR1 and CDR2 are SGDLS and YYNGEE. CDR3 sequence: CASSQTDNYGYTF. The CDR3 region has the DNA TGTGCCAGCAGCCAGACAGATAACTATGGCTACACCTTC.

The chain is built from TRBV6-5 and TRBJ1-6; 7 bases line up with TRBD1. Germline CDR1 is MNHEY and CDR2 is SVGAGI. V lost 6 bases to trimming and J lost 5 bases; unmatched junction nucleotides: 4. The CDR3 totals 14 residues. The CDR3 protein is CASSNRGDNSPLHF. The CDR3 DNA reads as TGTGCCAGCAGCAACAGGGGTGATAATTCACCCCTCCACTTT.

As DNA, the CDR3 is TGTGCCAGCAGTATAACCCCCGGGACAGGGGTTGAAAAACTGTTTTTT. Protein product: CASSITPGTGVEKLFF. The rearrangement links TRBV27 to TRBJ1-4, with 10 bases matching TRBD1. The CDR3 length is 16 residues. Unmatched junction bases numbered 10, after V lost 5 bases and J lost 7 bases. Germline V lookup: CDR1 MNHEY, CDR2 SMNVEV (reference sequence). Based on the CDR3 plus reference TRBV27 and TRBJ1-4, the full variable domain is EAQVTQNPRYLITVTGKKLTVTCSQNMNHEYMSWYRQDPGLGLRQIYYSMNVEVTDKGDVPEGYKVSRKEKRNFPLILESPSPNQTSLYFCASSITPGTGVEKLFFGSGTQLSVL.

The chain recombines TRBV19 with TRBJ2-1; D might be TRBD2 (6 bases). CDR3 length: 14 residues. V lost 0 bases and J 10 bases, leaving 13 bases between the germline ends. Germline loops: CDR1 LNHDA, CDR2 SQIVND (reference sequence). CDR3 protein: CASSIDLANDEQFF. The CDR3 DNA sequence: TGTGCCAGTAGTATAGATCTAGCGAACGACGAGCAGTTCTTC. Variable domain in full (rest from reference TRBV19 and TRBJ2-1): DGGITQSPKYLFRKEGQNVTLSCEQNLNHDAMYWYRQDPGQGLRLIYYSQIVNDFQKGDIAEGYSVSREKKESFPLTVTSAQKNPTAFYLCASSIDLANDEQFFGPGTRLTVL.

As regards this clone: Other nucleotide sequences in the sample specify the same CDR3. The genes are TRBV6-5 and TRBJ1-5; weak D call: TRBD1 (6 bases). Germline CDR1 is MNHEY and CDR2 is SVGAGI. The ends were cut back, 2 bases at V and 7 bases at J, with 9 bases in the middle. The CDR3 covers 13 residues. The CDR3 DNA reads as TGTGCCAGCAGTTACGGGGGCGGGCAGCCCCAGCATTTT. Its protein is CASSYGGGQPQHF.

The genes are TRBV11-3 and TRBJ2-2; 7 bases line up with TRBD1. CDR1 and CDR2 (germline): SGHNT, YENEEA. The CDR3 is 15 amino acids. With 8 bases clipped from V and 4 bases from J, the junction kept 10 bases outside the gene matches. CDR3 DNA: TGTGCCAGCGGAAAGGGGACAGAGGGCACCGGGGAGCTGTTTTTT. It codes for CASGKGTEGTGELFF. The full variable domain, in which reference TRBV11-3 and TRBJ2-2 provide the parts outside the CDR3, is EAGVVQSPRYKIIEKKQPVAFWCNPISGHNTLYWYLQNLGQGPELLIRYENEEAVDDSQLPKDRFSAERLKGVDSTLKIQPAELGDSAVYLCASGKGTEGTGELFFGEGSRLTVL.

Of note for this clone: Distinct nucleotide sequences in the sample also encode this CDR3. CDR3 sequence (DNA): TGTGCCAGCAGCCGAGGGAATCAGCCCCAGCATTTT. Protein: CASSRGNQPQHF. The chain couples TRBV12-3 or TRBV12-4 to TRBJ1-5; D is ambiguous. This CDR3 region has 12 residues. V was pared by 6 bases and J by 4 bases, with 7 bases between.

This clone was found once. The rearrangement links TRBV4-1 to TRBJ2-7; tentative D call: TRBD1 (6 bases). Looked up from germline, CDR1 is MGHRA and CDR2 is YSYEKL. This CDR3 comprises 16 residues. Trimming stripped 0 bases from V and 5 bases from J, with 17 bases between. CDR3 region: CASSQEGSGDTHEQYF. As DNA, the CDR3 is TGCGCCAGCAGCCAAGAAGGATCAGGGGACACGCACGAGCAGTACTTC.

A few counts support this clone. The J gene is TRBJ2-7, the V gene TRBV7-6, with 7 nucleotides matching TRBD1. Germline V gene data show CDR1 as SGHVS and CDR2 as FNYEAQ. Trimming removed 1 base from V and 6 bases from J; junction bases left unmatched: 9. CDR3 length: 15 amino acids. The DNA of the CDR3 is TGTGCCAGCAGCTTAGAGACAGGGATCAGGTTCGAGCAGTACTTC. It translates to CASSLETGIRFEQYF.

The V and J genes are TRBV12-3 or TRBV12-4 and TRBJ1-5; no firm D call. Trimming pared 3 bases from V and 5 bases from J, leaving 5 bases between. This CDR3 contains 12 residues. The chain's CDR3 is CASSFGYQPQHF. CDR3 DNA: TGTGCCAGCAGTTTCGGGTATCAGCCCCAGCATTTT.

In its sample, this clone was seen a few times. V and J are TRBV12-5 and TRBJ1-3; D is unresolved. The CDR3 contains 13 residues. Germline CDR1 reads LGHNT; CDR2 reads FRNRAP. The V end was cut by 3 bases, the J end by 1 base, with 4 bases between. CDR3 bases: TGTGCTAGTGGTTTCGGGTCTGGAAACACCATATATTTT. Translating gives CASGFGSGNTIYF.

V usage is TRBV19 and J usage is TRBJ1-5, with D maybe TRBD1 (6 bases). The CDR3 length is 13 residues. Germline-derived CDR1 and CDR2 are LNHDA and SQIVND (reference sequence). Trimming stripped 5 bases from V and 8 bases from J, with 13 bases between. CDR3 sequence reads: CASSPRGDEPQHF. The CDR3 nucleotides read TGTGCCAGTAGTCCCAGGGGCGATGAGCCCCAGCATTTT. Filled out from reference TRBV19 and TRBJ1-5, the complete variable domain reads DGGITQSPKYLFRKEGQNVTLSCEQNLNHDAMYWYRQDPGQGLRLIYYSQIVNDFQKGDIAEGYSVSREKKESFPLTVTSAQKNPTAFYLCASSPRGDEPQHFGDGTRLSIL.

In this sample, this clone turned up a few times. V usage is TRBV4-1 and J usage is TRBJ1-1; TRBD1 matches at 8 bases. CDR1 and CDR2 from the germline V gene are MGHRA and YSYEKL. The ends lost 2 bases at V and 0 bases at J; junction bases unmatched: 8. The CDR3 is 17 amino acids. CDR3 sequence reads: CASSQPDRVNMNTEAFF. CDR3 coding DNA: TGCGCCAGCAGCCAACCGGACAGGGTAAACATGAACACTGAAGCTTTCTTT.

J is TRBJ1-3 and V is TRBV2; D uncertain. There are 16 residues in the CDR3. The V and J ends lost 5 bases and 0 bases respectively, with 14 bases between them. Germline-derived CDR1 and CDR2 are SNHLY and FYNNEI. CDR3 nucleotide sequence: TGTGCCAGCAGTAACTCGGGGAGGGCCTCTGGAAACACCATATATTTT. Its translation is CASSNSGRASGNTIYF.

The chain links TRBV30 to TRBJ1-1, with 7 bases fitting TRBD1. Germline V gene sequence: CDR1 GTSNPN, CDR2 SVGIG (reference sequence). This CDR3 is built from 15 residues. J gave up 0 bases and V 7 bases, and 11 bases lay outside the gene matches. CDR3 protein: CALHSGQIMNTEAFF. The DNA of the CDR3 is TGTGCCTTACACTCGGGACAGATCATGAACACTGAAGCTTTCTTT.

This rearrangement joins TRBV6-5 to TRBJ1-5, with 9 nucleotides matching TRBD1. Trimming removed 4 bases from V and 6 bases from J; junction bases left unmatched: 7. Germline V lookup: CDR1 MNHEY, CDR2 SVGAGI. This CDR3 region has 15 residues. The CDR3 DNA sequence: TGTGCCAGCAGTTTTTCCGGACAGGGGAGTCAGCCCCAGCATTTT. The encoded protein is CASSFSGQGSQPQHF.

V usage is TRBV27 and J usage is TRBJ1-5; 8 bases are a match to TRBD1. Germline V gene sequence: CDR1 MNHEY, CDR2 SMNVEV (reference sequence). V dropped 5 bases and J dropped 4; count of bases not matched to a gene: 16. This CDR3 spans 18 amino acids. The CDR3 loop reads CASSPTKIRTGSNQPQHF. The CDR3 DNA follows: TGTGCCAGCAGTCCAACAAAAATCAGGACAGGGAGTAATCAGCCCCAGCATTTT.

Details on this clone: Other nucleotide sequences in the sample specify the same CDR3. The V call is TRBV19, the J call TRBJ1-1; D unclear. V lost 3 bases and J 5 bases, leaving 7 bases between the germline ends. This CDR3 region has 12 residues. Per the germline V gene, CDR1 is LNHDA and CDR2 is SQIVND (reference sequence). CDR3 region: CASSIGVTEAFF. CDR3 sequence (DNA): TGTGCCAGTAGTATCGGTGTTACTGAAGCTTTCTTT.

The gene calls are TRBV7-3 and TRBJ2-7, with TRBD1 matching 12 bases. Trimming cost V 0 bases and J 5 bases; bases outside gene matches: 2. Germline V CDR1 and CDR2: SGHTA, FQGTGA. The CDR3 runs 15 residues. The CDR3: CASSLTGQGAHEQYF. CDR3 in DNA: TGTGCCAGCAGCTTAACGGGACAGGGGGCACACGAGCAGTACTTC.